These T cell receptor beta chains were read from a single sample in a study of blood T cells in healthy people across ages. From the 5' RACE reads, TCRdb called clonotypes with MiXCR, one entry per CDR3 protein. This table holds more than 650,000 distinct CDR3 sequences, roughly 50% found once. The sequenced material came from blood. These TCRs come from a man aged 80 or over in good health. Both conserved end residues are part of each CDR3. Each record gives: J gene, clone size, D gene, V gene, CDR3 DNA, CDR3 protein. D genes are given only for firm matches. Clone size is given for some rows only: seen once, a few or many times, or a class if the clone is expanded.

J: TRBJ1-2; size: NA; D: TRBD1; V: TRBV29-1; DNA: TGCAGCGTTGAAGACCTCGGGACAGGTTCGGTAGGCTACACCTTC; CDR3: CSVEDLGTGSVGYTF
J: TRBJ1-2; size: few; D: NA; V: TRBV30; DNA: TGTGCCTGGAGTCTCAGGGGCCCAAGTGGCTACACCTTC; CDR3: CAWSLRGPSGYTF
J: TRBJ2-3; size: NA; D: NA; V: TRBV4-2; DNA: TGTGCCAGCAGCGCCCGGGGTACCGACACAGATATGCAGTATTTT; CDR3: CASSARGTDTDMQYF
J: TRBJ2-1; size: few; D: NA; V: TRBV6-5; DNA: TGTGCCAGCAGTTACTCGGCTGCCCTCTACAATGAGCAGTTCTTC; CDR3: CASSYSAALYNEQFF
J: TRBJ2-7; size: NA; D: TRBD2; V: TRBV5-5; DNA: TGTGCCAGCAGCTTAGCTAGCGGGAAAACCTACGAGCAGTACTTC; CDR3: CASSLASGKTYEQYF
J: TRBJ1-2; size: NA; D: NA; V: TRBV2; DNA: TGTGCCAGCAGGCGGGATCCCTATGGCTACACCTTC; CDR3: CASRRDPYGYTF
J: TRBJ2-5; size: NA; D: TRBD2; V: TRBV2; DNA: TGTGCCAGCAGTGAGAATCTAGCGGGGGAGACCCAGTACTTC; CDR3: CASSENLAGETQYF
J: TRBJ2-2; size: few; D: TRBD1; V: TRBV4-1; DNA: TGCGCCAGCACCCGGGACAGGGGATCCGGGGAGCTGTTTTTT; CDR3: CASTRDRGSGELFF
J: TRBJ2-7; size: once; D: TRBD2; V: TRBV6-6; DNA: TGTGCCAGCAGAGGACTAGCGGGAGGGCCCGGCGAGCAGTACTTC; CDR3: CASRGLAGGPGEQYF
J: TRBJ2-7; size: once; D: TRBD2; V: TRBV10-3; DNA: TGTGCCATCAGTGAGTCGACTAGCGGGAGGGCTTTTTACAATGAGCAGTACTTC; CDR3: CAISESTSGRAFYNEQYF
J: TRBJ2-1; size: NA; D: NA; V: TRBV4-1; DNA: TGCGCCAGCAGCCAAGAGTCATGGAATGAGCAGTTCTTC; CDR3: CASSQESWNEQFF
J: TRBJ2-1; size: NA; D: TRBD2; V: TRBV15; DNA: TGTGCCACCAGCAGAGGGTTGCGGGAGGTCCTGTTCTTC; CDR3: CATSRGLREVLFF
J: TRBJ2-7; size: few; D: TRBD1; V: TRBV2; DNA: TGTGCCAGCAGTGGCGGGACAGGGGGGACCTACGAGCAGTACTTC; CDR3: CASSGGTGGTYEQYF
J: TRBJ1-2; size: NA; D: NA; V: TRBV27; DNA: TGTGCCAGCAGTCCCACGGGTGTCGACTATGGCTACACCTTC; CDR3: CASSPTGVDYGYTF
J: TRBJ2-7; size: few; D: TRBD2; V: TRBV7-2; DNA: TGTGCCAGCACCCCCTGGGGACTAGCGGCCTACGAGCAGTACTTC; CDR3: CASTPWGLAAYEQYF
J: TRBJ1-1; size: NA; D: NA; V: TRBV5-1; DNA: TGCGCCAGCAGCTTGGAGCGGGCCAACCTGGACACTGAAGCTTTCTTT; CDR3: CASSLERANLDTEAFF
J: TRBJ2-3; size: NA; D: NA; V: TRBV5-1; DNA: TGCGCCAGCAGCGTCTCGGGGATGGGGACAGATACGCAGTATTTT; CDR3: CASSVSGMGTDTQYF
J: TRBJ2-7; size: few; D: NA; V: TRBV9; DNA: TGTGCCAGCAGCCCTTCGACAGGATCCTACGAGCAGTACTTC; CDR3: CASSPSTGSYEQYF
J: TRBJ1-2; size: few; D: NA; V: TRBV11-1; DNA: TGTGCCAGCAGCCTAGACAGGACGACTGGCTACACCTTC; CDR3: CASSLDRTTGYTF
J: TRBJ1-1; size: NA; D: NA; V: TRBV3-1; DNA: TGTGCCAGCAGCCAAGATAAAGTCAGGGGGAACACTGAAGCTTTCTTT; CDR3: CASSQDKVRGNTEAFF
J: TRBJ2-7; size: few; D: TRBD2; V: TRBV6-2/TRBV6-3; DNA: TGTGCCAGCAGTTATAATTTGCGGACTAGCGGGGACTACGAGCAGTACTTC; CDR3: CASSYNLRTSGDYEQYF
J: TRBJ1-2; size: many; D: NA; V: TRBV6-6; DNA: TGTGCCAGCAGACTCGGGACCGATGGCTACACCTTC; CDR3: CASRLGTDGYTF
J: TRBJ2-5; size: NA; D: TRBD2; V: TRBV7-6; DNA: TGTGCCAGCAGCGGAAGCAGACTAGCGAGACAAGAGACCCAGTACTTC; CDR3: CASSGSRLARQETQYF
J: TRBJ2-7; size: NA; D: TRBD2; V: TRBV12-3/TRBV12-4; DNA: TGTGCCAGCAGCCGGGGGGGGACTGAGCCCTACAATGAGCAGTACTTC; CDR3: CASSRGGTEPYNEQYF
J: TRBJ1-2; size: NA; D: NA; V: TRBV27; DNA: TGTGCCAGCAGTACCCGAAGGGACCCAAACTATGGCTACACCTTC; CDR3: CASSTRRDPNYGYTF
J: TRBJ2-1; size: once; D: TRBD2; V: TRBV5-1; DNA: TGCGCCAGCAGGTACGGACTAGCAGTTTACAATGAGCAGTTCTTC; CDR3: CASRYGLAVYNEQFF
J: TRBJ2-3; size: NA; D: NA; V: TRBV6-2/TRBV6-3; DNA: TGTGCCAGCAGTTACTCCCCTGGCGGGCAACACACAGATACGCAGTATTTT; CDR3: CASSYSPGGQHTDTQYF
J: TRBJ2-5; size: NA; D: NA; V: TRBV2; DNA: TGTGCCAGCGCCATCCAAGAGACCCAGTACTTC; CDR3: CASAIQETQYF
J: TRBJ2-3; size: few; D: TRBD2; V: TRBV20-1; DNA: TGCAGTGCTGGGGGAAAGACTAGCGGGAGTTCCAGCAGATACGCGTATTTT; CDR3: CSAGGKTSGSSSRYAYF
J: TRBJ2-5; size: NA; D: TRBD1; V: TRBV11-2; DNA: TGTGCCAGCAGCGCAGAGGGAACAGGGACAGGGACCCAGTACTTC; CDR3: CASSAEGTGTGTQYF
J: TRBJ2-7; size: few; D: TRBD1; V: TRBV29-1; DNA: TGCAGCGTTGGAGTCCGGGGACAGGGGGCGTACACCTCCTACGAGCAGTACTTC; CDR3: CSVGVRGQGAYTSYEQYF
J: TRBJ2-3; size: NA; D: TRBD2; V: TRBV5-1; DNA: TGCGCCAGCAGCTTGAGGACTAGTCAGAGCACAGATACGCAGTATTTT; CDR3: CASSLRTSQSTDTQYF
J: TRBJ1-1; size: NA; D: NA; V: TRBV5-1; DNA: TGCGCCAGCAGCTTAAGACTGAGAGCCGGAGAAGCTTTCTTT; CDR3: CASSLRLRAGEAFF
J: TRBJ2-3; size: NA; D: TRBD2; V: TRBV7-8; DNA: TGTGCCAGCAGCTTAGTACTCCCCTATAGCGGGAGAGAAGATACGCAGTATTTT; CDR3: CASSLVLPYSGREDTQYF
J: TRBJ2-5; size: NA; D: TRBD1; V: TRBV2; DNA: TGTGCCAGCACGCGGGACAGGGGGATTGGGGAGACCCAGTACTTC; CDR3: CASTRDRGIGETQYF
J: TRBJ2-7; size: few; D: TRBD2; V: TRBV3-1; DNA: TGTGCCAGCAGCCGGACTAGCGGTGGCTCCTACGAGCAGTACTTC; CDR3: CASSRTSGGSYEQYF
J: TRBJ2-4; size: NA; D: TRBD1; V: TRBV19; DNA: TGTGCCAGTAGTTGGGGACAGGGTGTTGCCAAAAACATTCAGTACTTC; CDR3: CASSWGQGVAKNIQYF
J: TRBJ2-7; size: NA; D: NA; V: TRBV28; DNA: TGTGCCAGCAGTTTCCAGCGGGTGCCTTACGAGCAGTACTTC; CDR3: CASSFQRVPYEQYF
J: TRBJ1-2; size: NA; D: NA; V: TRBV20-1; DNA: TGCAGTGCTAGCGCTTTTGGCAGGGACTATGGCTACACCTTC; CDR3: CSASAFGRDYGYTF
J: TRBJ1-4; size: once; D: NA; V: TRBV4-2; DNA: TGTGCCAGCAGCCAAGAAATAGAAAAACTGTTTTTT; CDR3: CASSQEIEKLFF
J: TRBJ2-5; size: NA; D: NA; V: TRBV4-1; DNA: TGCGCCAGCAGCCAAGGATTTCTAGGGACCCAGTACTTC; CDR3: CASSQGFLGTQYF
J: TRBJ2-4; size: NA; D: NA; V: TRBV28; DNA: TGTGCCAGCCCTCCAGCTGGGTTTGCAACCAAAAACATTCAGTACTTC; CDR3: CASPPAGFATKNIQYF
J: TRBJ2-2; size: NA; D: NA; V: TRBV20-1; DNA: TGCAGTGCTAGAGGCGACACCTCAGAGCTGTTTTTT; CDR3: CSARGDTSELFF
J: TRBJ2-7; size: NA; D: TRBD2; V: TRBV24-1; DNA: TGTGCCACCAGTGATTGGCAGGGGCCGAGCGGGAGGTTTTCCTACAATGAGCAGTACTTC; CDR3: CATSDWQGPSGRFSYNEQYF
J: TRBJ2-1; size: NA; D: TRBD2; V: TRBV9; DNA: TGTGCCAGCAGCGTTTTTAGCGGGAGTGGGAACAATGAGCAGTTCTTC; CDR3: CASSVFSGSGNNEQFF
J: TRBJ2-7; size: few; D: NA; V: TRBV20-1; DNA: TGCAGTGCTAGAGACAGCGGGTCCCTCTCCTACGAGCAGTACTTC; CDR3: CSARDSGSLSYEQYF
J: TRBJ1-4; size: NA; D: TRBD1; V: TRBV10-3; DNA: TGTGCCTCGGGGACAGAAGCCAATGAGAAACTGTTTTTT; CDR3: CASGTEANEKLFF
J: TRBJ1-1; size: few; D: TRBD1; V: TRBV14; DNA: TGTGCCAGCAGCCAAGTATACAGGGGGAGGACTGAAGCTTTCTTT; CDR3: CASSQVYRGRTEAFF
J: TRBJ2-3; size: NA; D: TRBD2; V: TRBV9; DNA: TGTGCCAGCAGCGTAGGAGCGGGATCCGATACGCAGTATTTT; CDR3: CASSVGAGSDTQYF
J: TRBJ2-2; size: NA; D: NA; V: TRBV9; DNA: TGTGCCAGCAGCGTAGTAGATAGTTCGGCGAACACCGGGGAGCTGTTTTTT; CDR3: CASSVVDSSANTGELFF
J: TRBJ2-4; size: NA; D: NA; V: TRBV20-1; DNA: TGCAGTGCTAGAGATGGGCAAATAGCCAAAAACATTCAGTACTTC; CDR3: CSARDGQIAKNIQYF
J: TRBJ2-5; size: few; D: NA; V: TRBV7-9; DNA: TGTGCCAGCAGCCCAGGGAAGGGAATCCAAGAGACCCAGTACTTC; CDR3: CASSPGKGIQETQYF
J: TRBJ2-1; size: NA; D: NA; V: TRBV30; DNA: TGTGCCTGGAGTTATGAGCAGTTCTTC; CDR3: CAWSYEQFF